This T cell receptor (beta chain) is drawn from a study of T cells after posttransplantation cyclophosphamide. Whole-study findings and limits: Recipient CMV seropositivity and CMV reactivation strongly tracked TRB clonality. Later blood repertoires were often dominated by clones from the donor CD8+ memory compartment. Skin or GI-infiltrating T cells shared few TRB sequences with blood.

Cyclophosphamide on days +3 and +4 followed busulfan-fludarabine conditioning and a marrow graft. Between the trimmed V and J ends, which lost 2 bases and 2 bases, there was a span of 7 bases. The CDR3 consists of 13 residues. Germline V gene lookup returns CDR1 WNHNN and CDR2 SYGVQD (reference sequence). Clones were read by immunoSEQ multiplex PCR, and TCRdb kept only the in-frame ones, dropping some. The sample contains over 4,500 clones, none of them singletons. In its sample, this clone was seen many times. Antigen: not known. The chain recombines TRBV10-1 with TRBJ2-7; D call uncertain. This receptor was taken from a male patient between 55 and 70 years old who received an allogeneic stem cell transplant from a related donor, was CMV-positive, and had acute GVHD only. Some T cells may arise from the graft donor. Sequencing used PBMCs, obtained approximately 360 days after allogeneic stem cell transplant with posttransplant cyclophosphamide. For the CDR3, the DNA is TGCGCCAGCAGTGAGCGGGTCACCTACGAGCAGTACTTC. Translation: CASSERVTYEQYF.